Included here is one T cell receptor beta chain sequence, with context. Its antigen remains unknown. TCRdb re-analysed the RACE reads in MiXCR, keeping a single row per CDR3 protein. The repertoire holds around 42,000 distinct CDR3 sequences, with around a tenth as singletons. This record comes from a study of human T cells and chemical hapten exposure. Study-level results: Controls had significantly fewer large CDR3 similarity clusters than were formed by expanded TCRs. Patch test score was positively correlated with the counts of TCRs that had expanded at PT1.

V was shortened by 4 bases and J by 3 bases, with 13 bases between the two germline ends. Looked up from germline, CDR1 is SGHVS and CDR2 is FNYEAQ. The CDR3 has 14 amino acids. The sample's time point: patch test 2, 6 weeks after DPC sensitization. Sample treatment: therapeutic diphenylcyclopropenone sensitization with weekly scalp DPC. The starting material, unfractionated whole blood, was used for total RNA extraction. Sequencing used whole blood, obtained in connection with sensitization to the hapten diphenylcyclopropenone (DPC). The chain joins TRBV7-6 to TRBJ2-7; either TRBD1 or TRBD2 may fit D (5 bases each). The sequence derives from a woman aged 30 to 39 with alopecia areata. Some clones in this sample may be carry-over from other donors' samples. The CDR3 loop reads CASSSGTDDYEQYF. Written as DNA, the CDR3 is TGTGCCAGCAGCTCCGGGACGGACGACTACGAGCAGTACTTC.